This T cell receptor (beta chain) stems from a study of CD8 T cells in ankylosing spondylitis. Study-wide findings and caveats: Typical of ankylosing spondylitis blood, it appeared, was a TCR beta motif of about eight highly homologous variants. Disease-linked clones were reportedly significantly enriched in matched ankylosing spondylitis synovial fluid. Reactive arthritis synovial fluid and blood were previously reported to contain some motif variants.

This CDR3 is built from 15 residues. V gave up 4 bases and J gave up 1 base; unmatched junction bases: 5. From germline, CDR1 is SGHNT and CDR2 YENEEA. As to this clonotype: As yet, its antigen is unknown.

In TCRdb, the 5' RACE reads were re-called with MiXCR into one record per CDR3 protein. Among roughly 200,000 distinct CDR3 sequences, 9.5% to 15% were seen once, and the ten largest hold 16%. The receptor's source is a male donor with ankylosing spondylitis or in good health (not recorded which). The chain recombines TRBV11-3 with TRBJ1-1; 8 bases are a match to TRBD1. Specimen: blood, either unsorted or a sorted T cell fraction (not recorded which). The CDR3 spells CASSSPGTGNTEAFF. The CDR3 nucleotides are TGTGCCAGCAGCTCTCCCGGGACAGGGAACACTGAAGCTTTCTTT. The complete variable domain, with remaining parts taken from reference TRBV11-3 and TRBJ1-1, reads EAGVVQSPRYKIIEKKQPVAFWCNPISGHNTLYWYLQNLGQGPELLIRYENEEAVDDSQLPKDRFSAERLKGVDSTLKIQPAELGDSAVYLCASSSPGTGNTEAFFGQGTRLTVV.